The 12 T cell receptor beta chains in this list originate from one sample, sequenced in a study of early T cells in non-severe SARS-CoV-2 infection. TCRdb ran MiXCR on the 5' RACE reads and lists one entry per CDR3 protein. The sample includes more than 45,000 distinct CDR3 sequences, about an eighth of them seen just once. Sample: whole blood. The receptor source for this set is an adult who was a healthcare worker with PCR-confirmed SARS-CoV-2 infection or an uninfected control (not recorded which).

This clonotype was detected only a few times. The chain combines TRBV5-1 with TRBJ2-7, with 11 bases lining up with TRBD2. The CDR3 covers 15 residues. Germline V gives CDR1 SGHRS, CDR2 YFSETQ. V lost 4 bases, J lost 7 bases, and 10 bases stayed unmatched. For the CDR3, the DNA is TGCGCCAGCAGCAGAACTAGCGGGAGTGGGGTGGAGCAGTACTTC. Protein product: CASSRTSGSGVEQYF.

In its sample, this clonotype was seen a few times. Here the CDR3 reads CASSPPRGRSGTGELFF. The CDR3 region has the DNA TGTGCCAGCAGCCCCCCTAGGGGGAGATCTGGCACCGGGGAGCTGTTTTTT. This chain joins TRBV12-3 or TRBV12-4 and TRBJ2-2, with D possibly matching TRBD1 (6 bases). The CDR3 length is 17 residues. The V end lost 6 bases, the J end lost 4 bases, and 21 bases lay between the germline ends.

This clonotype has a count of ten or more. The chain uses TRBV28 and TRBJ1-5; D might be TRBD1 (5 bases). CDR1 MDHEN and CDR2 SYDVKM come from the germline V gene. The CDR3 is 12 residues long. V lost 4 bases and J 7 bases, leaving 8 bases between the germline ends. The CDR3 loop is CASSSGEQPQHF. For the CDR3, the DNA is TGTGCCAGCAGTTCGGGGGAACAGCCCCAGCATTTT.

This clonotype was seen many times. The V call is TRBV4-2, the J call TRBJ2-3; D is ambiguous. This CDR3 comprises 16 residues. CDR1 and CDR2 from the germline V gene are LGHNA and YNFKEQ. Trimming took off 4 bases at V and 1 base at J, with 15 bases between the two ends. CDR3 sequence reads: CASSPALGSGTDTQYF. As DNA, the CDR3 is TGTGCCAGCAGCCCGGCCCTTGGATCGGGCACAGATACGCAGTATTTT.

The chain uses TRBV28 and TRBJ1-4; unclear D gene. V was trimmed by 6 bases and J by 8 bases, leaving 10 bases between them. Per the germline V gene, CDR1 is MDHEN and CDR2 is SYDVKM. The CDR3 runs 12 residues. CDR3 region: CASSLTGEKLFF. DNA for the CDR3: TGTGCCAGCAGCCTCACGGGCGAAAAACTGTTTTTT.

In this sample, this clonotype turned up many times. V and J are TRBV20-1 and TRBJ2-2; TRBD1 might be the D (6 bases). This CDR3 is built from 15 residues. Trimming stripped 3 bases from V and 4 bases from J, with 15 bases between. Germline V gives CDR1 DFQATT, CDR2 SNEGSKA (reference sequence). The CDR3 loop reads CSARTSQGTTGELFF. DNA of the CDR3: TGCAGTGCTAGGACTTCACAGGGTACCACCGGGGAGCTGTTTTTT.

The chain carries TRBV28 and TRBJ2-1; D is uncertain. Germline CDR1 and CDR2: MDHEN and SYDVKM. CDR3 size: 12 residues. V lost 3 bases and J 12 bases, leaving 12 bases between the germline ends. CDR3 coding DNA: TGTGCCAGCAGTTTTAGTAGACCTGGGCAGTTCTTC. It is translated as CASSFSRPGQFF.

Ten or more counts support this clonotype. The gene calls are TRBV6-4 and TRBJ2-1; 8 bases align to TRBD1. This CDR3 contains 16 residues. Germline assignment: CDR1 MRHNA and CDR2 SNTAGT. V dropped 5 bases and J dropped 9; count of bases not matched to a gene: 15. CDR3 bases: TGTGCCAGCAGTCCCTCAGGGGGCGTGGGAGGCGGTGAGCAGTTCTTC. Its protein product is CASSPSGGVGGGEQFF.

In its sample, this clonotype was seen a few times. The chain uses TRBV13 and TRBJ2-1; D tentatively fits TRBD1 or TRBD2 (5 bases each). CDR3 length: 12 amino acids. The ends were cut back, 4 bases at V and 13 bases at J, with 14 bases in the middle. Germline V gives CDR1 PRHDT, CDR2 FYEKMQ (reference sequence). This CDR3 reads CASSSGTELQFF. The CDR3 nucleotides read TGTGCCAGCAGCTCCGGGACGGAGCTTCAGTTCTTC.

In this sample, this clonotype turned up a few times. The rearrangement links TRBV30 to TRBJ2-2; D ambiguous. CDR1 is GTSNPN, CDR2 SVGIG, per germline (reference sequence). The CDR3 runs 15 residues. V dropped 2 bases and J dropped 2 bases, with 12 bases sitting between them. The CDR3 is CAWSREWGNTGELFF. The CDR3 nucleotides read TGTGCCTGGAGTCGAGAGTGGGGAAACACCGGGGAGCTGTTTTTT.

This clonotype was observed a handful of times. This sequence joins TRBV28 and TRBJ2-7; 8 bases agree with TRBD1. V lost 6 bases, J lost 0 bases, and 4 bases stayed unmatched. This CDR3 is 14 amino acids long. Germline CDR1 is MDHEN and CDR2 is SYDVKM. The CDR3 bases are TGTGCCAGCAGGCCAGGGGGCGGCTCCTACGAGCAGTACTTC. Amino acid sequence: CASRPGGGSYEQYF. Variable domain in full (rest from reference TRBV28 and TRBJ2-7): DVKVTQSSRYLVKRTGEKVFLECVQDMDHENMFWYRQDPGLGLRLIYFSYDVKMKEKGDIPEGYSVSREKKERFSLILESASTNQTSMYLCASRPGGGSYEQYFGPGTRLTVT.

This clonotype has a handful of counts. The CDR3 sequence is CASSHPGAQETQYF. In DNA, the CDR3 is TGTGCCAGCAGTCATCCAGGGGCCCAAGAGACCCAGTACTTC. J is TRBJ2-5 and V is TRBV28; D perhaps matches TRBD1 (6 bases). This CDR3 has 14 amino acids. The V end lost 5 bases, the J end lost 1 base, and 11 bases lay between the germline ends. The germline CDR1 and CDR2 sequences are MDHEN and SYDVKM.